These T cell receptor beta chains were read from a single sample in a study of a mutant IDH1 vaccine in newly diagnosed glioma. Their recognized antigens are unknown. The protocol was immunoSEQ multiplex PCR, while the TCRdb copy is restricted to in-frame clones and leaves out a portion. The sample lists roughly 62,000 clones, approximately 91% seen once, with roughly 1.9% in the top ten. The source material was PBMCs, sampled from a glioma patient whose treatment included an IDH1 peptide vaccine. These receptors all stem from a man aged 35 to 55 with glioma. Both conserved end residues are part of each CDR3. D genes are given only for firm matches. Size tells how often a clone was seen (once, few, many) or the class of an expanded clone, and some rows leave it out.

J gene,D gene,clone size,V gene,CDR3 DNA,CDR3 protein
TRBJ2-1,-,-,TRBV5-1,TGCGCCAGCAGCTTGGGGCTAGACCCCAATGAGCAGTTCTTC,CASSLGLDPNEQFF
TRBJ2-1,-,-,TRBV6-5,TGTGCCAGCAGTTCCCCCAGTGAGCAGTTCTTC,CASSSPSEQFF
TRBJ1-1,-,-,TRBV28,TGTGCCAGCAGTGGCGCGGGGAGGAACACTGAAGCTTTCTTT,CASSGAGRNTEAFF
TRBJ2-5,-,-,TRBV29-1,TGCAGCGTTGACGCGATTGGGACCCAGTACTTC,CSVDAIGTQYF
TRBJ2-5,-,-,TRBV4-1,TGCGCCAGCAGCCCCCGACTCAACGAAGAGACCCAGTACTTC,CASSPRLNEETQYF
TRBJ2-1,-,once,TRBV7-2,TGTGCCAGCAGCTTAGCGGGAGGTACCTACAATGAGCAGTTCTTC,CASSLAGGTYNEQFF
TRBJ1-4,-,-,TRBV7-9,TGTGCCAGCAGCTTAGCTACAACTAATGAAAAACTGTTTTTT,CASSLATTNEKLFF
TRBJ1-1,TRBD1,-,TRBV5-1,TGCGCCAGCAGCTTAGGGACAGGGGTTCGGGAGGTGAACACTGAAGCTTTCTTT,CASSLGTGVREVNTEAFF
TRBJ2-7,-,-,TRBV11-2,TGTGCCAGCAGTACAACCTACGAGCAGTACTTC,CASSTTYEQYF
TRBJ2-3,TRBD1,once,TRBV6-1,TGTGCCAGCAGTGAAGCGACAGGGGGGGCAGATACGCAGTATTTT,CASSEATGGADTQYF
TRBJ2-5,-,-,TRBV11-3,TGTGCCAGCAGCGGCCCCAGGGAAGAGACCCAGTACTTC,CASSGPREETQYF
TRBJ2-1,TRBD2,-,TRBV11-3,TGTGCCAGCAGCTTCCTAGCGGGACCACCGGGGAATGAGCAGTTCTTC,CASSFLAGPPGNEQFF
TRBJ2-5,-,once,TRBV6-6,TGTGCCAGCAGTTACCTGTGGGGGGCGGGGGAGACCCAGTACTTC,CASSYLWGAGETQYF
TRBJ1-2,TRBD1,-,TRBV5-4,TGTGCCAGCAGCGATCTAACGGCAGGGGGAGTCTATGGCTACACCTTC,CASSDLTAGGVYGYTF
TRBJ2-7,-,-,TRBV29-1,TGCAGCGTTGAGCTGACAAGTTCCTACGAGCAGTACTTC,CSVELTSSYEQYF
TRBJ1-6,TRBD1,-,TRBV6-1,TGTGCCAGTATTCTCGACAGGGCGCCTTCACCCCTCCACTTT,CASILDRAPSPLHF
TRBJ1-2,-,-,TRBV7-2,TGTGCCAGCAGCTCGGAGGGGTATGGCTACACCTTC,CASSSEGYGYTF
TRBJ1-4,-,-,TRBV7-8,TGTGCCAGCAGCTTAGAGCGGGGGCAACTGTTTTTT,CASSLERGQLFF
TRBJ2-5,-,-,TRBV7-9,TGTGCCAGCAGCGCACCCGTTGGGGGCTTAGAGACCCAGTACTTC,CASSAPVGGLETQYF
TRBJ2-7,-,-,TRBV5-1,TGCGCCAGCAGCTCCTTCGACAGCTACGAGCAGTACTTC,CASSSFDSYEQYF
TRBJ2-3,TRBD2,-,TRBV11-2,TGTGCCAGCAGCCAAGAGGGACTAGCGGGCACAGATACGCAGTATTTT,CASSQEGLAGTDTQYF
TRBJ2-7,TRBD1,-,TRBV7-2,TGTGCCAGCAGCCCCCGGGACAGGGGGCTTAGGTCCTACGAGCAGTACTTC,CASSPRDRGLRSYEQYF
TRBJ1-2,-,few,TRBV19,TGTGCCAGTAGTATGTCCAAGAACTATGGCTACACCTTC,CASSMSKNYGYTF
TRBJ1-2,-,-,TRBV28,TGTGCCAGCAGTTTAATGTTAGCGGATGGGGAGAACTATGGCTACACCTTC,CASSLMLADGENYGYTF
TRBJ1-2,TRBD1,-,TRBV30,TGTGCCTGGGAAGGACAGGCTAACTATGGCTACACCTTC,CAWEGQANYGYTF
TRBJ2-1,-,-,TRBV5-6,TGTGCCAGCAGCTTGGGACAGATTTACAATGAGCAGTTCTTC,CASSLGQIYNEQFF
TRBJ1-2,-,-,TRBV7-2,TGTGCCAGCAGCTCCGGCGCAGGTCCCTCCCGCTACACCTTC,CASSSGAGPSRYTF
TRBJ2-3,TRBD2,-,TRBV5-1,TGCGCCAGCAGCCCCGGACTAGCGGGAGGGCCAGATACGCAGTATTTT,CASSPGLAGGPDTQYF
TRBJ2-2,-,-,TRBV7-3,TGTGCCAGCAGCTCCACAGGGAGCACCGGGGAGCTGTTTTTT,CASSSTGSTGELFF
TRBJ2-3,-,-,TRBV5-1,TGCGCCAGCAGCCCGGTGGCAGATACGCAGTATTTT,CASSPVADTQYF
TRBJ1-4,-,-,TRBV5-6,TGTGCCAGCAGCCGGGGACTCACTAATGAAAAACTGTTTTTT,CASSRGLTNEKLFF
TRBJ1-4,-,-,TRBV28,TGTGCCAGCACCAAGACCGGAACCGAAAAACTGTTTTTT,CASTKTGTEKLFF
TRBJ2-3,TRBD2,-,TRBV6-1,TGTGCCAGCAGTGAACAACTAGCGGGAGGAGGGTCGGCAGATACGCAGTATTTT,CASSEQLAGGGSADTQYF
TRBJ1-2,TRBD1,-,TRBV30,TGTGCCTGGACTAGGGGGACAGGGCCATTCTATGGCTACACCTTC,CAWTRGTGPFYGYTF
TRBJ2-1,TRBD2,-,TRBV5-1,TGCGCCAGCAGCCCGATCGACGGACTAGCGGTAGAGCAGTTCTTC,CASSPIDGLAVEQFF
TRBJ2-3,TRBD1,-,TRBV6-5,TGTGCCACCCGACGGACAGGAACTTTAGCAGATACGCAGTATTTT,CATRRTGTLADTQYF
TRBJ1-3,-,-,TRBV7-8,TGTGCCAGCAGCTTATGGGGCGTAGTTGGAAACACCATATATTTT,CASSLWGVVGNTIYF
TRBJ1-5,TRBD1,once,TRBV19,TGTGCCAGTAGTATCGGCAGGGGGGGAGGGAGCAATCAGCCCCAGCATTTT,CASSIGRGGGSNQPQHF
TRBJ2-3,-,-,TRBV2,TGTGCCAGCAGTGAAGCTAACACAGATACGCAGTATTTT,CASSEANTDTQYF
TRBJ2-7,-,once,TRBV28,TGTGCCAGCACCCCTGGGGGGATCTACGAGCAGTACTTC,CASTPGGIYEQYF
TRBJ1-3,-,-,TRBV5-1,TGCGCCAGCAGCTTGGATGGCGTACTCTCTGGAAACACCATATATTTT,CASSLDGVLSGNTIYF
TRBJ1-2,-,-,TRBV2,TGTGCCAGCAGTGAGGCACTTAACTATGGCTACACCTTC,CASSEALNYGYTF
TRBJ2-3,-,-,TRBV19,TGTGCCAGTAGTATCGGCCCCCTAGAGGGAGATACGCAGTATTTT,CASSIGPLEGDTQYF
TRBJ1-5,-,-,TRBV6-1,TGTGCCAGCAGTGATACAACCGGAAGGTATAGCAATCAGCCCCAGCATTTT,CASSDTTGRYSNQPQHF
TRBJ2-7,-,-,TRBV28,TGTGCCAGCTCAGCAGTTTCCCGACAGGCTAAGGATCAGTACTTC,CASSAVSRQAKDQYF
TRBJ1-4,TRBD1,-,TRBV30,TGTGCCTGGAGTATACGGACAGGGCGGAATGAAAAACTGTTTTTT,CAWSIRTGRNEKLFF
TRBJ2-2,-,-,TRBV5-4,TGTGCCAGCAGAGATGGAATAGTCGGACTGTCAAACACCGGGGAGCTGTTTTTT,CASRDGIVGLSNTGELFF
TRBJ2-1,-,-,TRBV7-3,TGTGCCAGCAGCTTAATGGTGGGGTACAATGAGCAGTTCTTC,CASSLMVGYNEQFF
TRBJ2-3,TRBD1,-,TRBV10-3,TGTGCCATCAGTGATGAAGGGACAGACACAGATACGCAGTATTTT,CAISDEGTDTDTQYF
TRBJ2-5,TRBD1,few,TRBV7-6,TGTGCCACCGGGGTCCGGGACAGCATAGAGACCCAGTACTTC,CATGVRDSIETQYF
TRBJ1-3,-,once,TRBV10-1,TGCGCCAGCAGCGACAGGACCTCTGGAAACACCATATATTTT,CASSDRTSGNTIYF
TRBJ1-1,-,-,TRBV2,TGTGCCAGCAGTACCGAAATGGAAGCTTTCTTT,CASSTEMEAFF
TRBJ1-2,-,-,TRBV4-1,TGCGCCAGCAGCCAACCGACCTCGGAGAGCTATGGCTACACCTTC,CASSQPTSESYGYTF
TRBJ1-1,TRBD1,-,TRBV18,TGTGCCAGCCGTCGACAGGGGGCAATGAACACTGAAGCTTTCTTT,CASRRQGAMNTEAFF
TRBJ2-2,TRBD2,-,TRBV9,TGTGCCAGCAGCGTAGTAGCGGGAGCTGACGGGGAGCTGTTTTTT,CASSVVAGADGELFF
TRBJ1-6,TRBD1,-,TRBV4-1,TGCGCCAGCAGCCAAGATGACAGGGGGGCGTATAATTCACCCCTCCACTTT,CASSQDDRGAYNSPLHF
TRBJ2-1,-,-,TRBV5-1,TGCGCCAGCAGCTTGACAGGGAACTACCGATTCGGTGAGCAGTTCTTC,CASSLTGNYRFGEQFF
TRBJ2-1,TRBD1,-,TRBV7-9,TGTGCCAGCAGCTCCGGACAGGGGGCCTACAATGAGCAGTTCTTC,CASSSGQGAYNEQFF
TRBJ1-5,-,-,TRBV15,TGTGCCACCAGCAGGTCCCCGAACGGCAATCAGCCCCAGCATTTT,CATSRSPNGNQPQHF